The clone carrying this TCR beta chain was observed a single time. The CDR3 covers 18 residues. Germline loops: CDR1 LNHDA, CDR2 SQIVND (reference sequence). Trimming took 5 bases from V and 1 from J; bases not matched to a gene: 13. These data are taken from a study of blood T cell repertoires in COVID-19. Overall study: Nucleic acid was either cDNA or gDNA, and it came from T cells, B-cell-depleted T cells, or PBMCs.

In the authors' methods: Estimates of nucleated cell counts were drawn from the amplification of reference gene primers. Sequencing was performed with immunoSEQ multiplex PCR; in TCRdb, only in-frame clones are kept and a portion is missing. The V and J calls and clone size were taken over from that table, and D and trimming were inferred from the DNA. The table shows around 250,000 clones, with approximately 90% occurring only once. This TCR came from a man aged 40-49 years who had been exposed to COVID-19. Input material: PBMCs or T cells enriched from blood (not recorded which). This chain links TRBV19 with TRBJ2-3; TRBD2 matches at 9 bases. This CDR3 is CASSAPVGGRAGTDTQYF. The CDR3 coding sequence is TGTGCCAGTAGTGCCCCGGTGGGCGGGAGGGCCGGCACAGATACGCAGTATTTT.